This passage covers 30 T cell receptor beta chains from one sample sequenced in a study of T-cell reconstitution after alpha-beta-depleted transplantation in children. TCRbeta library construction was performed incorporating unique molecular identifiers. MiXCR, applied by TCRdb to the PCR reads, yields one record per CDR3 protein. The sample comprises hundreds of thousands of distinct CDR3 sequences, under 15% of which are singletons, and more than 5.5% rests with the top ten. Sequencing was performed on PBMCs from the stem cell graft donor, taken from the stem cell graft. The source of these receptors is a human donor who donated a stem cell graft to a child with combined immunodeficiency.

This clonotype occurred many times. The gene calls are TRBV30 and TRBJ2-3; D uncertain. V gave up 0 bases and J gave up 2 bases, with 6 bases separating them. This CDR3 has 13 residues. Germline V gene lookup returns CDR1 GTSNPN and CDR2 SVGIG (reference sequence). The CDR3 DNA follows: TGTGCCTGGAGTGTAGTCCTCACAGATACGCAGTATTTT. Residues: CAWSVVLTDTQYF.

The chain couples TRBV6-5 to TRBJ2-2; the D gene is possibly TRBD2 (5 bases). The CDR3 sequence is 15 residues long. Deletions cut 0 bases from V and 13 bases from J, with 18 bases between. Germline V gene lookup returns CDR1 MNHEY and CDR2 SVGAGI. CDR3 in DNA: TGTGCCAGCAGTTACTCGACGTTCGGTACCGGAGGGCTGTTTTTT. This codes for CASSYSTFGTGGLFF.

The chain combines TRBV15 with TRBJ1-4; D is unclear. The germline V gene has CDR1 LNHNV and CDR2 YYDKDF (reference sequence). The V end was cut by 8 bases, the J end by 5 bases, with 9 bases between. The CDR3 has 12 residues. This CDR3 is CATFGWNEKLFF. CDR3 in DNA: TGTGCCACCTTTGGCTGGAATGAAAAACTGTTTTTT.

The rearrangement uses TRBV5-5 and TRBJ2-5, with 11 bases fitting TRBD2. V lost 4 bases to trimming and J lost 4 bases; unmatched junction nucleotides: 9. CDR1 and CDR2 from the germline V gene are SGHKS and YYEKEE (reference sequence). This CDR3 region has 16 residues. The CDR3 coding sequence is TGTGCCAGCAGCCTGACTCTAGCGGGGGGCCCAGAGACCCAGTACTTC. This encodes CASSLTLAGGPETQYF. The variable domain in full, with the rest retrieved from reference TRBV5-5 and TRBJ2-5, is DAGVTQSPTHLIKTRGQQVTLRCSPISGHKSVSWYQQVLGQGPQFIFQYYEKEERGRGNFPDRFSARQFPNYSSELNVNALLLGDSALYLCASSLTLAGGPETQYFGPGTRLLVL.

This clonotype showed up just a few times. This chain links TRBV27 with TRBJ1-1, with D unresolved. Trimming cost V 6 bases and J 6 bases, with 17 bases left between them. The CDR3 is 14 amino acids. The V gene's germline CDR1 is MNHEY and CDR2 SMNVEV (reference sequence). The DNA of the CDR3 is TGTGCCAGCAGACGGGGTCTGGTGGGCTCTGAAGCTTTCTTT. The encoded protein is CASRRGLVGSEAFF.

This clonotype was counted a few times. The V gene is TRBV29-1, the J gene TRBJ2-1, with unresolved D. V dropped 1 base and J dropped 5 bases, with 12 bases sitting between them. Germline values: CDR1 SQVTM, CDR2 ANQGSEA. The CDR3 has 14 residues. The CDR3 DNA reads as TGCAGCGTTGAAGTGGTCCTCTTCAACAATGAGCAGTTCTTC. This codes for CSVEVVLFNNEQFF.

The chain has TRBV28 and TRBJ2-7; D gene uncertain. V gave up 5 bases and J gave up 5 bases, with 13 bases separating them. This CDR3 region has 13 residues. The V gene's germline CDR1 is MDHEN and CDR2 SYDVKM. The CDR3 sequence: CASSRDAGNEQYF. The CDR3 region has the DNA TGTGCCAGCAGTCGCGATGCAGGTAACGAGCAGTACTTC.

This clonotype has only a few counts. V and J are TRBV20-1 and TRBJ1-2, with TRBD1 matching 9 bases. Germline-derived CDR1 and CDR2 are DFQATT and SNEGSKA (reference sequence). The V gene end was trimmed by 3 bases and the J gene end by 12 bases; junction bases not matched to a gene: 5. This CDR3 comprises 11 residues. CDR3 DNA sequence: TGCAGTGCTAGTCCCGGGACAGGGAACACCTTC. Translated: CSASPGTGNTF.

This clonotype was observed a handful of times. The rearrangement uses TRBV11-1 and TRBJ2-5; D uncertain. Trimming left V 5 bases short and J 1 base short, with 17 bases between. Germline loops: CDR1 SGHAT, CDR2 FQDESV (reference sequence). The CDR3 spans 16 residues. CDR3 region: CASSVFGDPTQETQYF. The CDR3 DNA follows: TGTGCCAGCAGCGTCTTTGGAGACCCGACCCAAGAGACCCAGTACTTC.

On this clonotype itself: As the CDR3 is not closed by the conserved phenylalanine or tryptophan, this likely results from a read error. CDR3 loop: CAIRDPRGGNTIYC. For the CDR3, the DNA is TGTGCCATCAGGGACCCCCGGGGTGGAAACACCATATATTGT. The rearrangement links TRBV10-3 to TRBJ1-3; D remains unclear. Germline V gene sequence: CDR1 ENHRY, CDR2 SYGVKD. The ends were cut back, 6 bases at V and 3 bases at J, with 12 bases in the middle. The CDR3 covers 14 residues.

This chain connects TRBV3-1 to TRBJ2-7; D is undetermined. The CDR3 is made up of 15 amino acids. Germline V lookup: CDR1 LGHDT, CDR2 YNNKEL (reference sequence). V dropped 0 bases and J dropped 5 bases, with 14 bases sitting between them. The CDR3 loop is CASSQDEEEIHEQYF. CDR3 DNA: TGTGCCAGCAGCCAAGATGAAGAGGAAATCCACGAGCAGTACTTC.

In its sample, this clonotype was seen a few times. The rearrangement uses TRBV2 and TRBJ2-1, with a tentative D call TRBD2 (5 bases). The CDR3 covers 15 residues. V dropped 0 bases and J dropped 9 bases, with 15 bases sitting between them. Germline CDR1 is SNHLY and CDR2 is FYNNEI. The CDR3 region is CASSEALQASPEQFF. The CDR3 coding sequence is TGTGCCAGCAGTGAAGCGCTTCAGGCTAGCCCTGAGCAGTTCTTC.

This clonotype was counted only a few times. One end of the junction is discordant with germline, which a read error may explain. This rearrangement joins TRBV29-1 to TRBJ2-1, with 8 bases lining up with TRBD2. The CDR3 length is 13 residues. Germline V gene lookup returns CDR1 SQVTM and CDR2 ANQGSEA. CDR3 coding DNA: TGCAGCGTTGAAGTCGGGGGGGCCGATCCGATCCTCTTC. Its protein product is CSVEVGGADPILF.

This clonotype was seen a handful of times. This rearrangement joins TRBV9 to TRBJ2-5; D gene uncertain. Germline CDR1 and CDR2: SGDLS and YYNGEE. The CDR3 loop spans 14 amino acids. The V end lost 3 bases, the J end lost 0 bases, and 9 bases lay between the germline ends. The CDR3 nucleotides are TGTGCCAGCAGCGCCCCACAAAACCAAGAGACCCAGTACTTC. Its translation is CASSAPQNQETQYF.

This chain connects TRBV24-1 to TRBJ1-5; a possible D gene is TRBD1 (5 bases). This CDR3 region has 17 residues. The germline V gene encodes CDR1 KGHDR and CDR2 SFDVKD. Trimming shortened V by 3 bases and J by 0 bases, and 14 bases separated the two germline ends. This CDR3 is CATSDRGTDASNQPQHF. CDR3 DNA: TGTGCCACCAGTGATCGGGGGACCGACGCTAGCAATCAGCCCCAGCATTTT.

In its sample, this clonotype was seen many times. The J gene is TRBJ2-5, the V gene TRBV28, with a tentative D call TRBD1 (6 bases). The V gene's germline CDR1 is MDHEN and CDR2 SYDVKM. CDR3 size: 15 residues. Trimming took off 7 bases at V and 2 bases at J, with 17 bases between the two ends. CDR3 DNA sequence: TGTGCCAGCACCCAGTCGGGACACTCTCAAGAGACCCAGTACTTC. Translation gives CASTQSGHSQETQYF.

This chain joins TRBV29-1 and TRBJ2-1, with TRBD1 matching 10 bases. Per the germline V gene, CDR1 is SQVTM and CDR2 is ANQGSEA. The V and J ends lost 6 bases and 2 bases, in that order; junction bases with no gene match: 4. The CDR3 has 14 residues. DNA for the CDR3: TGCAGCGTAGACGGGACAGGGGCCTACAATGAGCAGTTCTTC. This gives the protein CSVDGTGAYNEQFF.

This clonotype was picked up a small number of times. The chain links TRBV6-5 to TRBJ2-5, with D possibly matching TRBD1 (5 bases). CDR1 MNHEY and CDR2 SVGAGI come from the germline V gene. V was trimmed by 1 base and J by 1 base, leaving 10 bases between them. There are 15 residues in the CDR3. This chain's CDR3 is CASSYYGATQETQYF. Here the CDR3 DNA reads TGTGCCAGCAGTTACTATGGGGCTACCCAAGAGACCCAGTACTTC.

This clonotype was picked up a small number of times. V and J are TRBV9 and TRBJ1-3, with a tentative D call TRBD1 (6 bases). Germline CDR1 is SGDLS and CDR2 is YYNGEE. This CDR3 spans 15 amino acids. Trimming shortened V by 3 bases and J by 0 bases, and 10 bases separated the two germline ends. The CDR3 region is CASSATGTSGNTIYF. The CDR3 DNA sequence: TGTGCCAGCAGCGCAACAGGGACCTCTGGAAACACCATATATTTT.

The chain is built from TRBV5-5 and TRBJ2-1, with 13 bases fitting TRBD2. The CDR3 spans 15 residues. J gave up 7 bases and V 3 bases, and 4 bases lay outside the gene matches. Germline V lookup: CDR1 SGHKS, CDR2 YYEKEE (reference sequence). The CDR3 DNA sequence: TGTGCCAGCAGCTGGACTAGCGGGAGTCCGAATGAGCAGTTCTTC. Translating it yields CASSWTSGSPNEQFF.

This chain uses TRBV20-1 with TRBJ1-2; D perhaps matches TRBD1 (5 bases). The CDR3 runs to 11 residues. Germline loops: CDR1 DFQATT, CDR2 SNEGSKA (reference sequence). Trimming shortened V by 7 bases and J by 1 base, and 7 bases separated the two germline ends. In DNA, the CDR3 is TGCAGTGTCGGGGGTAACTATGGCTACACCTTC. This sequence encodes CSVGGNYGYTF.

This clonotype occurred a few times. The chain joins TRBV11-3 to TRBJ2-1; TRBD1 or TRBD2 may be the D gene (5 bases each). V was cut by 5 bases and J by 0 bases, with 14 bases left in between. Germline CDR1 reads SGHNT; CDR2 reads YENEEA. CDR3 length equals 16 residues. The CDR3 nucleotides are TGTGCCAGCAGCCGGGACGGAGCGAGCTCCTACAATGAGCAGTTCTTC. Amino acids: CASSRDGASSYNEQFF.

This clonotype was seen a few times. The chain combines TRBV7-6 with TRBJ2-7; D possibly corresponds to TRBD1 (5 bases). CDR1 SGHVS and CDR2 FNYEAQ come from the germline V gene. V was pared by 1 base and J by 5 bases, with 12 bases between. The CDR3 is 14 residues long. The CDR3 sequence: CASSLGTRIHEQYF. The CDR3, as DNA: TGTGCCAGCAGCTTAGGGACAAGGATCCACGAGCAGTACTTC. Variable domain in full (rest from reference TRBV7-6 and TRBJ2-7): GAGVSQSPRYKVTKRGQDVALRCDPISGHVSLYWYRQALGQGPEFLTYFNYEAQQDKSGLPNDRFSAERPEGSISTLTIQRTEQRDSAMYRCASSLGTRIHEQYFGPGTRLTVT.

This clonotype was detected only a few times. The chain combines TRBV5-6 with TRBJ2-7; D possibly corresponds to TRBD2 (5 bases). V was pared by 0 bases and J by 6 bases, with 16 bases between. The CDR3 extends over 15 amino acids. The germline V gene encodes CDR1 SGHDT and CDR2 YYEEEE. The CDR3, as DNA: TGTGCCAGCAGCTTGGACATTGACTACCGTTCCGAGCAGTACTTC. The encoded protein is CASSLDIDYRSEQYF.

This clonotype was observed many times. A junction end diverges from the germline sequence, so it may reflect a read error. Here the CDR3 DNA reads TGCGCCAGCAGCACCGGGACTTCTGGGGTCAACGTCCTGACTTTC. It translates to CASSTGTSGVNVLTF. V is TRBV4-3 and J is TRBJ2-6; D is perhaps TRBD2 (6 bases). CDR1 and CDR2 from the germline V gene are LGHNA and YSLEER. The length of the CDR3 is 15 residues.

The gene calls are TRBV5-1 and TRBJ2-2; 8 nucleotides match TRBD1. CDR1 and CDR2 from the germline V gene are SGHRS and YFSETQ. The CDR3 is 17 residues long. V trimming: 3 bases; J trimming: 5 bases; junction bases outside the gene matches: 12. CDR3 DNA: TGCGCCAGCAGCTCCGAGGGCAGGGGGCGTTATACCGGGGAGCTGTTTTTT. Its protein is CASSSEGRGRYTGELFF.

V and J are TRBV30 and TRBJ1-2; TRBD1 might be the D (6 bases). The CDR3 sequence is 12 residues long. Germline-derived CDR1 and CDR2 are GTSNPN and SVGIG (reference sequence). Trimming shortened V by 2 bases and J by 7 bases, and 11 bases separated the two germline ends. CDR3 bases: TGTGCCTGGAGTAGGGACATCGCTGGCTACACCTTC. This sequence encodes CAWSRDIAGYTF. The variable domain in full, with the rest retrieved from reference TRBV30 and TRBJ1-2, is SQTIHQWPATLVQPVGSPLSLECTVEGTSNPNLYWYRQAAGRGLQLLFYSVGIGQISSEVPQNLSASRPQDRQFILSSKKLLLSDSGFYLCAWSRDIAGYTFGSGTRLTVV.

A few counts support this clonotype. The chain combines TRBV6-1 with TRBJ2-2; 7 nucleotides match TRBD1. This CDR3 is built from 15 residues. V gave up 5 bases and J gave up 5 bases; unmatched junction bases: 8. Germline V lookup: CDR1 MNHNS, CDR2 SASEGT. Here the CDR3 DNA reads TGTGCCAGCAGTCTAGGGGGCGTGGAAACCGGGGAGCTGTTTTTT. Amino acid sequence: CASSLGGVETGELFF.

This chain connects TRBV3-1 to TRBJ2-1, with 7 bases identical to TRBD2. Losses at the gene ends were 4 bases for V and 2 bases for J; bases not matched to a gene: 8. CDR1 LGHDT and CDR2 YNNKEL come from the germline V gene (reference sequence). The CDR3 extends over 16 amino acids. The CDR3 loop reads CASSPTVAGAYNEQFF. Here the CDR3 DNA reads TGTGCCAGCAGCCCCACCGTGGCGGGGGCCTACAATGAGCAGTTCTTC.

This clonotype was found a few times. The rearrangement uses TRBV6-2 or TRBV6-3 and TRBJ2-6; 8 nucleotides align to TRBD1. Per germline, CDR1 MNHEY and CDR2 SVGEGT. J was trimmed by 2 bases and V by 7 bases; bases with no gene match: 19. The CDR3 loop spans 20 amino acids. The CDR3 nucleotides read TGTGCCAGCAAGAAAGGGCAGGGGGCAACTGGTTGGGCTGGGGCCAACGTCCTGACTTTC. Amino acids: CASKKGQGATGWAGANVLTF.